A selection of T cell receptor beta chains follows, all from one sample in a study of response to subunit inactivated influenza vaccine. TCRdb itself ran the RT-PCR reads through MiXCR, one entry per CDR3 protein. This sample has hundreds of thousands of distinct CDR3 sequences, with roughly 9.8% found just once. Sequenced here: PBMCs from blood, sampled 40 to 50 days after vaccination. The source of these receptors is a man between 45 and 60 years old who received an inactivated influenza vaccine. Both conserved end residues are part of each CDR3. D genes are given only for firm matches. A clone size is listed for some rows: how often the clone was seen (once, few, many), or a class if it is expanded.

. TRBJ1-1 TRBV6-1 . TGTGCCAGCAGACTACAGTGGGGGAGCACTGAAGCTTTCTTT CASRLQWGSTEAFF
. TRBJ2-2 TRBV14 many TGTGCCAGCAGCCAAGAGAAGGCCGGGGAGCTGTTTTTT CASSQEKAGELFF
. TRBJ2-5 TRBV5-1 . TGCGCCAGCAGCCCCTCCGGGGGACAAGAGACCCAGTACTTC CASSPSGGQETQYF
TRBD1 TRBJ2-7 TRBV9 . TGTGCCAGCAGCACCGGACAGGACCTCTACGAGCAGTACTTC CASSTGQDLYEQYF
TRBD2 TRBJ2-5 TRBV20-1 few TGCAGTGCTGAGGCGGGACTAGCGGACCAAGAGACCCAGTACTTC CSAEAGLADQETQYF
. TRBJ2-7 TRBV5-6 many TGTGCCAGCAGCGAAACTACCTACGAGCAGTACTTC CASSETTYEQYF
TRBD1 TRBJ1-1 TRBV29-1 . TGCAGCGGACAGGGTACTGAAGCTTTCTTT CSGQGTEAFF
TRBD2 TRBJ2-2 TRBV28 few TGTGCCAGCAGTTCCCCCCCGGGGACAGTTGGCCTACTAGCGGGGGCCGGGGAGCTGTTTTTT CASSSPPGTVGLLAGAGELFF
TRBD1 TRBJ2-7 TRBV27 many TGTGCCAGCAGATTAACAGGGGAACCACTTAGCTCCTACGAGCAGTACTTC CASRLTGEPLSSYEQYF
TRBD2 TRBJ2-5 TRBV24-1 . TGTGCCACCAGTGATGGCGGGAGAGGAGAGACCCAGTACTTC CATSDGGRGETQYF
TRBD2 TRBJ2-5 TRBV12-3/TRBV12-4 many TGTGCCAGCAGTTTGGGCGGGACTAGGGTTCACGAGACCCAGTACTTC CASSLGGTRVHETQYF
TRBD1 TRBJ2-5 TRBV20-1 . TGCAGTGCCAGGGGGCTAGAGACCCAGTACTTC CSARGLETQYF
. TRBJ2-5 TRBV7-2 . TGTGCCAGCAGCTTCCTGGCTATCCCAGAGACCCAGTACTTC CASSFLAIPETQYF
TRBD1 TRBJ2-7 TRBV10-3 . TGTGCCATCAGTGAGGGGCAGGGGGCCTACGAGCAGTACTTC CAISEGQGAYEQYF
. TRBJ2-3 TRBV18 . TGTGCCAGCTCACCACCCGGCCTTAGCACAGATACGCAGTATTTT CASSPPGLSTDTQYF